What follows are 25 T cell receptor beta chains derived from one specimen sequenced in a study of cytomegalovirus exposure and HLA in healthy donors. Amplification used 60 Vbeta primers and 13 Jbeta primers. Some clones are missing from TCRdb's copy, which holds only in-frame ones; the method was immunoSEQ multiplex PCR. The table records under 150,000 clones, 70% to 80% of them present only once. The sequenced sample consisted of PBMCs. Source of these receptors: a young woman in good health and CMV-seronegative.

This clone was seen once. V gene TRBV10-1 combines with J gene TRBJ2-5, with 8 bases identical to TRBD1. In germline, CDR1 is WNHNN, CDR2 SYGVQD (reference sequence). Trimming at V came to 8 bases and at J to 5 bases, leaving 10 bases not matched to a gene. This CDR3 comprises 14 residues. Written as DNA, the CDR3 is TGCGCCAGCTCCCCGTCGGGACAGGAGGAGACCCAGTACTTC. As protein: CASSPSGQEETQYF.

This clone occurred once. The chain couples TRBV5-4 to TRBJ2-3; the match to TRBD2 covers 11 bases. This CDR3 has 15 residues. CDR1 is SGHNT and CDR2 is YYREEE in the germline V gene (reference sequence). V shed 0 bases, J shed 3 bases, and the junction held 0 bases outside the gene matches. The CDR3 sequence is CASSLGLAGTDTQYF. DNA for the CDR3: TGTGCCAGCAGCTTGGGACTAGCGGGGACAGATACGCAGTATTTT.

The chain employs TRBV30 and TRBJ1-1; TRBD1 is a possible D gene (5 bases). Trimming pared 2 bases from V and 7 bases from J, leaving 11 bases between. Germline values: CDR1 GTSNPN, CDR2 SVGIG (reference sequence). The CDR3 length is 12 residues. DNA for the CDR3: TGTGCCTGGAGTACCGGGGGAGTTGAAGCTTTCTTT. This encodes CAWSTGGVEAFF.

This rearrangement joins TRBV30 to TRBJ2-7; TRBD1 is a possible D gene (5 bases). Germline V gene sequence: CDR1 GTSNPN, CDR2 SVGIG (reference sequence). The CDR3 runs to 13 residues. V lost 4 bases, J lost 3 bases, and 13 bases lay in between. CDR3 sequence: CAWMRPDSYEQYF. The CDR3 coding sequence is TGTGCCTGGATGAGACCCGACAGCTACGAGCAGTACTTC.

This chain joins TRBV6-5 and TRBJ2-7; D possibly corresponds to TRBD1 (6 bases). In germline, CDR1 is MNHEY, CDR2 SVGAGI. The V and J ends lost 6 bases and 1 base respectively, with 10 bases between them. CDR3 length: 13 amino acids. The CDR3 reads CASSLTGSYEQYF. The DNA for the CDR3 is TGTGCCAGCAGCTTGACAGGTTCCTACGAGCAGTACTTC.

Comments on this clone: The sample holds other DNA sequences that translate to the same CDR3. The CDR3 here is CASSEGGQGNQPQHF. For the CDR3, the DNA is TGTGCCAGCAGTGAAGGGGGACAAGGAAATCAGCCCCAGCATTTT. V and J are TRBV2 and TRBJ1-5, with D maybe TRBD1 (6 bases). The CDR3 consists of 15 residues. The germline V gene encodes CDR1 SNHLY and CDR2 FYNNEI. Trimming shortened V by 1 base and J by 4 bases, and 11 bases separated the two germline ends.

This chain links TRBV30 with TRBJ2-1, with 9 bases fitting TRBD2. From germline, CDR1 is GTSNPN and CDR2 SVGIG (reference sequence). V gave up 0 bases and J gave up 13 bases; unmatched junction bases: 10. The CDR3 is 14 residues long. CDR3 sequence (DNA): TGTGCCTGGAGTGTTTTAGCGGGGGCTCCCCCCCAGTTCTTC. This codes for CAWSVLAGAPPQFF.

This chain links TRBV2 with TRBJ2-7; 8 bases line up with TRBD2. The CDR3 is 16 residues long. V lost 2 bases and J lost 3; bases outside the gene matches: 9. Germline loops: CDR1 SNHLY, CDR2 FYNNEI. The CDR3 sequence is CASSEWVAGTYYEQYF. The CDR3 nucleotides read TGTGCCAGCAGTGAATGGGTAGCGGGGACGTACTACGAGCAGTACTTC.

The chain employs TRBV6-1 and TRBJ2-7, with TRBD1 as a possible D gene (6 bases). The CDR3 covers 14 residues. V gave up 7 bases and J gave up 3 bases, with 16 bases separating them. Germline V lookup: CDR1 MNHNS, CDR2 SASEGT. This CDR3 reads CASKIQGSVYEQYF. The CDR3 DNA reads as TGTGCCAGCAAAATACAGGGTTCAGTCTACGAGCAGTACTTC.

Regarding this clone: A read error may explain this, as a much larger clone is one base away. V usage is TRBV27 and J usage is TRBJ1-1, with 7 bases aligning to TRBD1. The V gene's germline CDR1 is MNHEY and CDR2 SMNVEV (reference sequence). CDR3 size: 11 residues. V was pared by 9 bases and J by 5 bases, with 3 bases of the junction left unmatched. DNA for the CDR3: TGTGCCAGTCAGGGGGTAACTGAAGCTTTCTTT. It specifies CASQGVTEAFF.

This chain links TRBV6-1 with TRBJ1-1; D gene unclear. Germline CDR1 and CDR2: MNHNS and SASEGT. Trimming shortened V by 7 bases and J by 1 base, and 4 bases separated the two germline ends. The CDR3 is made up of 11 amino acids. CDR3 coding DNA: TGTGCCAGCAACTGGAACACTGAAGCTTTCTTT. It yields the protein CASNWNTEAFF.

This sequence joins TRBV5-1 and TRBJ2-1; 14 nucleotides match TRBD2. Germline lookup yields CDR1 SGHRS and CDR2 YFSETQ. V shed 1 base, J shed 5 bases, and the junction held 8 bases outside the gene matches. The CDR3 consists of 18 residues. CDR3 nucleotide sequence: TGCGCCAGCAGCTTGCGAAGACTAGCGGGGGGGCTAAACAATGAGCAGTTCTTC. This sequence encodes CASSLRRLAGGLNNEQFF.

This clone was seen only a few times. The V gene is TRBV10-3, the J gene TRBJ1-1, with 7 bases identical to TRBD1. The CDR3 is 17 amino acids. Trimming removed 0 bases from V and 5 bases from J; junction bases left unmatched: 12. Germline V gene data show CDR1 as ENHRY and CDR2 as SYGVKD. The CDR3 bases are TGTGCCATCAGTGAGTCCGAGGGGGCTGGAGGGGCGACTGAAGCTTTCTTT. As protein: CAISESEGAGGATEAFF.

Only a few counts were recorded for this clone. This chain links TRBV6-1 with TRBJ1-1, with D possibly TRBD1 on 5 matching bases. Trimming stripped 6 bases from V and 4 bases from J, with 12 bases between. This CDR3 has 13 amino acids. CDR1 is MNHNS, CDR2 SASEGT, per germline. The CDR3 bases are TGTGCCAGCAGCGTGACAGTGGCCACTGAAGCTTTCTTT. Protein product: CASSVTVATEAFF.

The rearrangement links TRBV7-8 to TRBJ2-1; D perhaps matches TRBD2 (6 bases). The V and J ends lost 2 bases and 7 bases respectively, with 15 bases between them. The germline CDR1 and CDR2 sequences are SGHVS and FQNEAQ. This CDR3 comprises 15 residues. In nucleotides, the CDR3 is TGTGCCAGCAGCTTACAGTTCGGGGGACTTAATGAGCAGTTCTTC. This sequence encodes CASSLQFGGLNEQFF.

This chain connects TRBV19 to TRBJ1-1; the D is unclear. Trimming stripped 3 bases from V and 1 base from J, with 6 bases between. Germline V CDR1 and CDR2: LNHDA, SQIVND (reference sequence). This CDR3 is built from 13 residues. The CDR3 here is CASSMGRNTEAFF. The CDR3 region has the DNA TGTGCCAGTAGTATGGGCCGGAACACTGAAGCTTTCTTT.

This chain links TRBV6-7 with TRBJ1-5; 7 bases are a match to TRBD1. TRBV6-7 is reported as an ORF; its role is uncertain. CDR3 size: 18 residues. J was trimmed by 6 bases and V by 6 bases; bases with no gene match: 20. DNA of the CDR3: TGTGCCAGCAGCCATCTTTACAGGGGACGAGGAGGAACTCAGCCCCAGCATTTT. Protein: CASSHLYRGRGGTQPQHF.

The CDR3 spells CASSGQGTEAFF. CDR3 DNA sequence: TGTGCCAGCAGTGGGCAGGGGACTGAAGCTTTCTTT. The genes are TRBV2 and TRBJ1-1, with a possible D match to TRBD1 (6 bases). The CDR3 is 12 residues long. V was trimmed by 4 bases and J by 5 bases, leaving 8 bases between them. Germline V gene data show CDR1 as SNHLY and CDR2 as FYNNEI.

The chain employs TRBV6-5 and TRBJ2-7; D unresolved. From germline, CDR1 is MNHEY and CDR2 SVGAGI. This CDR3 is 16 amino acids long. Trimming pared 2 bases from V and 5 bases from J, leaving 19 bases between. CDR3 sequence (DNA): TGTGCCAGCAGTTACGAGTACCCAAACCTACCGGACGAGCAGTACTTC. It yields the protein CASSYEYPNLPDEQYF.

The chain employs TRBV11-2 and TRBJ2-7; D may be TRBD2 (6 bases). The ends were cut back, 1 base at V and 0 bases at J, with 10 bases in the middle. This CDR3 has 15 residues. Germline lookup yields CDR1 SGHAT and CDR2 FQNNGV. CDR3 nucleotides: TGTGCCAGCAGCTTAGGTAGCGGTAGCTCCTACGAGCAGTACTTC. It codes for CASSLGSGSSYEQYF.

This clone was detected a few times. The genes are TRBV28 and TRBJ2-7; 7 bases agree with TRBD1. CDR1 is MDHEN and CDR2 is SYDVKM in the germline V gene. Unmatched junction bases numbered 4, after V lost 2 bases and J lost 3 bases. The CDR3 length is 14 residues. CDR3 nucleotide sequence: TGTGCCAGCAGTTTACCGGGACAGCGCTACGAGCAGTACTTC. Residues: CASSLPGQRYEQYF. Complete variable domain (other parts from reference TRBV28 and TRBJ2-7): DVKVTQSSRYLVKRTGEKVFLECVQDMDHENMFWYRQDPGLGLRLIYFSYDVKMKEKGDIPEGYSVSREKKERFSLILESASTNQTSMYLCASSLPGQRYEQYFGPGTRLTVT.

The count of this clone is one. This rearrangement joins TRBV9 to TRBJ1-2; the match to TRBD1 covers 8 bases. The CDR3 consists of 15 residues. V gave up 2 bases and J gave up 2 bases; unmatched junction bases: 5. The V gene's germline CDR1 is SGDLS and CDR2 YYNGEE. For the CDR3, the DNA is TGTGCCAGCAGCGTGGGGGACAGGAGCAACTATGGCTACACCTTC. Translating it yields CASSVGDRSNYGYTF.

V and J are TRBV10-3 and TRBJ1-5, with D hard to call. V was cut by 6 bases and J by 3 bases, with 9 bases left in between. Germline assignment: CDR1 ENHRY and CDR2 SYGVKD. This CDR3 region has 13 residues. This CDR3 is CAIRSGDNQPQHF. CDR3 DNA: TGTGCCATCAGGTCGGGAGACAATCAGCCCCAGCATTTT.

This chain links TRBV28 with TRBJ2-7; possibly TRBD1 for D (6 bases). The CDR3 contains 14 residues. Per germline, CDR1 MDHEN and CDR2 SYDVKM. Trimming removed 7 bases from V and 0 bases from J, with 13 bases in between. DNA of the CDR3: TGTGCCAGCACCCCGACAGGAACCTCCTACGAGCAGTACTTC. It specifies CASTPTGTSYEQYF. The full variable domain, completed using reference TRBV28 and TRBJ2-7, is DVKVTQSSRYLVKRTGEKVFLECVQDMDHENMFWYRQDPGLGLRLIYFSYDVKMKEKGDIPEGYSVSREKKERFSLILESASTNQTSMYLCASTPTGTSYEQYFGPGTRLTVT.

In DNA, the CDR3 is TGTGCCAGCAGCTTGGGCAGGCAAACTGAAGCTTTCTTT. Translation: CASSLGRQTEAFF. The V call is TRBV7-9, the J call TRBJ1-1; D gene uncertain. Germline values: CDR1 SEHNR, CDR2 FQNEAQ (reference sequence). Trimming pared 3 bases from V and 5 bases from J, leaving 10 bases between. This CDR3 has 13 amino acids.